Presented here are 5 T cell receptor beta chains from one specimen sequenced in a study of beta chain features in type 1 diabetes. TCRB transcripts that were expressed got sequenced, as all of the isolated RNA had been reverse transcribed. The protocol was immunoSEQ multiplex PCR, while the TCRdb copy is restricted to in-frame clones and leaves out a portion. The table has 150,000 or so clones, 9.5% to 10% seen once. Sequenced: central memory CD4+ T cells from blood. The source of these receptors is a woman between 40 and 50 years old in good health.

This clone was found many times. The rearrangement uses TRBV4-3 and TRBJ2-7; unclear D gene. This CDR3 comprises 14 residues. The ends were cut back, 1 base at V and 6 bases at J, with 13 bases in the middle. Germline V gives CDR1 LGHNA, CDR2 YSLEER. CDR3 residues: CASSQGYLSGEQYF. The CDR3 DNA is TGCGCCAGCAGCCAAGGGTACTTATCGGGCGAGCAGTACTTC.

The table lists this clone with a few counts. The chain has TRBV9 and TRBJ1-1; D is uncertain. The germline V gene encodes CDR1 SGDLS and CDR2 YYNGEE. CDR3 size: 10 residues. V lost 7 bases, J lost 7 bases, and 8 bases lay in between. The CDR3 nucleotides are TGTGCCAGCCGTCCCGTTGAAGCTTTCTTT. Protein: CASRPVEAFF. Complete variable domain (other parts from reference TRBV9 and TRBJ1-1): DSGVTQTPKHLITATGQRVTLRCSPRSGDLSVYWYQQSLDQGLQFLIQYYNGEERAKGNILERFSAQQFPDLHSELNLSSLELGDSALYFCASRPVEAFFGQGTRLTVV.

The rearrangement joins TRBV20-1 to TRBJ2-5; D gene ambiguous. Trimming stripped 5 bases from V and 5 bases from J, with 9 bases between. Germline V gene sequence: CDR1 DFQATT, CDR2 SNEGSKA (reference sequence). The CDR3 spans 11 residues. DNA for the CDR3: TGCAGTGCTGTGACCGGGGAGACCCAGTACTTC. Protein sequence: CSAVTGETQYF.

This sequence joins TRBV27 and TRBJ2-7, with D possibly being TRBD1 (6 bases). This CDR3 is 15 amino acids long. Germline CDR1 is MNHEY and CDR2 is SMNVEV (reference sequence). Deletions cut 8 bases from V and 3 bases from J, with 20 bases between. The CDR3 sequence: CASGRVGEQGYEQYF. The DNA of the CDR3 is TGTGCCAGCGGCCGGGTGGGGGAACAGGGCTACGAGCAGTACTTC.

At least ten counts were recorded for this clone. The rearrangement joins TRBV4-2 to TRBJ2-5; D unresolved. This CDR3 contains 11 residues. The germline V gene encodes CDR1 LGHNA and CDR2 YNFKEQ. Trimming pared 3 bases from V and 7 bases from J, leaving 6 bases between. The CDR3 DNA is TGTGCCAGCAGCCAGGCGGTGACCCAGTACTTC. This gives the protein CASSQAVTQYF.